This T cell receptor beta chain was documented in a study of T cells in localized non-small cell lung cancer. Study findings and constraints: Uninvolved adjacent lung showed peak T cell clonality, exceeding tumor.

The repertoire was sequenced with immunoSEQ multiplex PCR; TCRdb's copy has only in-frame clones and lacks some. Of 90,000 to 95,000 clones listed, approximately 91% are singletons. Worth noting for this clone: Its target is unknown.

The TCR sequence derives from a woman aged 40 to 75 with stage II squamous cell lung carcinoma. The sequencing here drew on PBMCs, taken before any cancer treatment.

This chain's CDR3 is CASSLSPYEQYF. CDR3 nucleotides: TGTGCCAGCAGCTTGAGTCCCTACGAGCAGTACTTC. This chain joins TRBV5-5 and TRBJ2-7; no firm D call. The CDR3 loop spans 12 amino acids. CDR1 is SGHKS and CDR2 is YYEKEE in the germline V gene (reference sequence). Trimming removed 1 base at V and 2 bases at J, with 4 bases between.